These 31 T cell receptor beta chains share one sample of origin, sequenced in a study of blood T cell repertoires in COVID-19. Method: immunoSEQ multiplex PCR; TCRdb's copy keeps in-frame clones and lacks some. The table has about 200,000 clones, around nine tenths seen once. Source material: peripheral blood. All receptors come from a man aged 18 to 35 with active or convalescent COVID-19.

The rearrangement joins TRBV5-5 to TRBJ1-2; 7 bases align to TRBD1. Germline V CDR1 and CDR2: SGHKS, YYEKEE (reference sequence). This CDR3 comprises 15 residues. Trimming took 2 bases from V and 8 from J; bases not matched to a gene: 12. CDR3: CASSFISQGRYGYTF. In DNA form, the CDR3 reads TGTGCCAGCAGCTTTATTTCACAGGGGCGTTACGGCTACACCTTC.

The chain is built from TRBV9 and TRBJ2-5; TRBD2 agrees at 8 bases. J gave up 4 bases and V 7 bases, and 15 bases lay outside the gene matches. Germline V CDR1 and CDR2: SGDLS, YYNGEE. The CDR3 is 16 amino acids. The CDR3: CASSRGTGGPPETQYF. As DNA, the CDR3 is TGTGCCAGCTCACGAGGAACGGGAGGGCCTCCAGAGACCCAGTACTTC.

This chain links TRBV7-2 with TRBJ2-7; D ambiguous. The germline V gene has CDR1 SGHTA and CDR2 FQGNSA. Between the trimmed V and J ends, which lost 2 bases and 4 bases, there was a span of 12 bases. This CDR3 is 14 amino acids long. This CDR3 is CASSLSGSYYEQYF. Here the CDR3 DNA reads TGTGCCAGCAGCTTATCGGGTAGTTATTACGAGCAGTACTTC.

This sequence joins TRBV13 and TRBJ2-6; 9 nucleotides agree with TRBD1. Germline lookup yields CDR1 PRHDT and CDR2 FYEKMQ (reference sequence). This CDR3 contains 18 residues. V shed 6 bases, J shed 0 bases, and the junction held 9 bases outside the gene matches. CDR3 protein: CASSPNRGPPSGANVLTF. The DNA of the CDR3 is TGTGCCAGCAGTCCAAACAGGGGGCCCCCCTCTGGGGCCAACGTCCTGACTTTC.

The V call is TRBV7-6, the J call TRBJ2-1, with a possible D match to TRBD1 (6 bases). The germline CDR1 and CDR2 sequences are SGHVS and FNYEAQ. This CDR3 spans 15 amino acids. Trimming pared 5 bases from V and 0 bases from J, leaving 11 bases between. The CDR3 loop is CASSHRDSSYNEQFF. The CDR3 DNA sequence: TGTGCCAGCAGCCACAGGGATAGCTCCTACAATGAGCAGTTCTTC.

The chain uses TRBV7-2 and TRBJ2-7; 9 nucleotides line up with TRBD2. There are 15 residues in the CDR3. The V gene end was trimmed by 1 base and the J gene end by 5 bases; junction bases not matched to a gene: 6. CDR1 is SGHTA and CDR2 is FQGNSA in the germline V gene. In nucleotides, the CDR3 is TGTGCCAGCAGCTTAGTAGGGCGGGAGGGGGACGAGCAGTACTTC. Translating gives CASSLVGREGDEQYF. The entire variable domain, with the rest obtained from reference TRBV7-2 and TRBJ2-7, is as follows: GAGVSQSPSNKVTEKGKDVELRCDPISGHTALYWYRQSLGQGLEFLIYFQGNSAPDKSGLPSDRFSAERTGGSVSTLTIQRTQQEDSAVYLCASSLVGREGDEQYFGPGTRLTVT.

This clone was counted at least ten times. The chain is built from TRBV19 and TRBJ1-5; D is perhaps TRBD1 (6 bases). The CDR3 spans 13 residues. Trimming stripped 4 bases from V and 7 bases from J, with 11 bases between. CDR1 is LNHDA, CDR2 SQIVND, per germline (reference sequence). The CDR3 loop reads CASSKTGWQPQHF. The CDR3 coding sequence is TGTGCCAGTAGTAAAACAGGGTGGCAGCCCCAGCATTTT. The full variable domain, in which reference TRBV19 and TRBJ1-5 provide the parts outside the CDR3, is DGGITQSPKYLFRKEGQNVTLSCEQNLNHDAMYWYRQDPGQGLRLIYYSQIVNDFQKGDIAEGYSVSREKKESFPLTVTSAQKNPTAFYLCASSKTGWQPQHFGDGTRLSIL.

This chain links TRBV29-1 with TRBJ1-1; perhaps TRBD1 as D (5 bases). The CDR3 is 12 residues long. CDR1 and CDR2 (germline): SQVTM, ANQGSEA. V lost 6 bases, J lost 0 bases, and 8 bases lay in between. The CDR3 DNA is TGCAGCGTAAGACAGCTGAACACTGAAGCTTTCTTT. Translating gives CSVRQLNTEAFF.

This chain joins TRBV2 and TRBJ1-2; 10 nucleotides agree with TRBD1. Germline-derived CDR1 and CDR2 are SNHLY and FYNNEI. With 7 bases clipped from V and 6 bases from J, the junction kept 8 bases outside the gene matches. This CDR3 contains 14 residues. In DNA form, the CDR3 reads TGTGCCAGCACCGGGACAGGGGCCGGGGATGGCTACACCTTC. Protein: CASTGTGAGDGYTF.

V and J are TRBV6-2 or TRBV6-3 and TRBJ1-1; D call uncertain. Between the trimmed V and J ends, which lost 3 bases and 3 bases, there was a span of 8 bases. The germline V gene encodes CDR1 MNHEY and CDR2 SVGEGT. This CDR3 contains 13 residues. This CDR3 reads CASSYSGYTEAFF. The CDR3 DNA is TGTGCCAGCAGTTATAGCGGATACACTGAAGCTTTCTTT.

The V call is TRBV3-1 (or the pseudogene TRBV3-2), the J call TRBJ1-1, with 9 positions matching TRBD1. This CDR3 is built from 13 residues. Per germline, CDR1 LGHDT and CDR2 YNNKEL (reference sequence). V shed 1 base, J shed 6 bases, and the junction held 0 bases outside the gene matches. CDR3 DNA: TGTGCCAGCAGCCAAGGACAGGGGGCTGAAGCTTTCTTT. Translation gives CASSQGQGAEAFF.

This sequence joins TRBV7-2 and TRBJ2-7; TRBD2 matches at 10 bases. Trimming at V came to 5 bases and at J to 2 bases, leaving 12 bases not matched to a gene. Germline V gene sequence: CDR1 SGHTA, CDR2 FQGNSA. The length of the CDR3 is 17 residues. CDR3 nucleotide sequence: TGTGCCAGCAGCGTCACGCTGGACCTAGCGGGGGCCTACGAGCAGTACTTC. Protein: CASSVTLDLAGAYEQYF. The full variable domain, its missing parts supplied by reference TRBV7-2 and TRBJ2-7, is GAGVSQSPSNKVTEKGKDVELRCDPISGHTALYWYRQSLGQGLEFLIYFQGNSAPDKSGLPSDRFSAERTGGSVSTLTIQRTQQEDSAVYLCASSVTLDLAGAYEQYFGPGTRLTVT.

The rearrangement joins TRBV15 to TRBJ1-5, with a tentative D call TRBD1 (6 bases). The CDR3 sequence is 14 residues long. V lost 3 bases and J lost 5, with 11 bases in between. Germline values: CDR1 LNHNV, CDR2 YYDKDF (reference sequence). CDR3 region: CATSSYRVDQPQHF. For the CDR3, the DNA is TGTGCCACCAGCAGTTACAGGGTCGATCAGCCCCAGCATTTT.

V and J are TRBV7-8 and TRBJ2-1, with D unresolved. The length of the CDR3 is 14 residues. The V gene lost 4 bases and the J gene lost 6 bases, with 13 bases spanning the gap. Germline loops: CDR1 SGHVS, CDR2 FQNEAQ. The CDR3 sequence: CASSSPLFSNEQFF. The DNA of the CDR3 is TGTGCCAGCAGCTCCCCCCTTTTTAGCAATGAGCAGTTCTTC.

This rearrangement joins TRBV7-2 to TRBJ2-7, with D perhaps matching TRBD2 (7 bases). Germline lookup yields CDR1 SGHTA and CDR2 FQGNSA. With 2 bases removed from V and 6 bases from J, the gap between germline ends came to 17 bases. This CDR3 has 15 amino acids. The DNA of the CDR3 is TGTGCCAGCAGCTTAAGGGGGGGTAGTCAATCCGAGCAGTACTTC. It translates to CASSLRGGSQSEQYF.

V is TRBV11-2 and J is TRBJ2-3; 13 bases fit TRBD2. V was clipped by 2 bases and J by 3 bases; unmatched bases: 5. Germline V gene sequence: CDR1 SGHAT, CDR2 FQNNGV. This CDR3 spans 17 amino acids. CDR3 nucleotides: TGTGCCAGCAGCTTAACGACTAGCGGGGGGAAGACAGATACGCAGTATTTT. Protein product: CASSLTTSGGKTDTQYF.

The chain links TRBV10-3 to TRBJ2-7; 10 bases fit TRBD2. Germline loops: CDR1 ENHRY, CDR2 SYGVKD. The CDR3 spans 14 residues. V was clipped by 5 bases and J by 3 bases; unmatched bases: 4. The CDR3 region is CAISPSGSFYEQYF. The CDR3 DNA is TGTGCCATCAGTCCTAGCGGGAGTTTCTACGAGCAGTACTTC.

The rearrangement uses TRBV7-9 and TRBJ1-5, with TRBD1 as a possible D gene (6 bases). Germline V CDR1 and CDR2: SEHNR, FQNEAQ (reference sequence). The CDR3 runs to 13 residues. V lost 2 bases to trimming and J lost 6 bases, with 8 bases between them. CDR3 residues: CASSLQGTQPQHF. The DNA of the CDR3 is TGTGCCAGCAGCTTACAGGGGACTCAGCCCCAGCATTTT.

The genes are TRBV10-3 and TRBJ1-1; 8 bases agree with TRBD1. After removal of 6 bases from V and 3 bases from J, the junction contained 9 bases not matched to a gene. CDR3 length: 15 amino acids. Germline CDR1 ENHRY, CDR2 SYGVKD. CDR3 loop: CAIRPTDRVDTEAFF. The CDR3 DNA follows: TGTGCCATCAGACCAACGGACAGGGTGGACACTGAAGCTTTCTTT.

This clone was counted a few times. The chain is built from TRBV27 and TRBJ2-7, with TRBD1 matching over 9 bases. V shed 2 bases, J shed 2 bases, and the junction held 10 bases outside the gene matches. This CDR3 is 17 amino acids long. Germline V gives CDR1 MNHEY, CDR2 SMNVEV (reference sequence). CDR3 sequence reads: CASSLDFRQGVTYEQYF. The CDR3 nucleotides read TGTGCCAGCAGTTTAGACTTCCGACAGGGGGTAACCTACGAGCAGTACTTC.

The chain couples TRBV7-3 to TRBJ1-2, with 7 bases that match TRBD1. CDR1 SGHTA and CDR2 FQGTGA come from the germline V gene. The J segment lost 6 bases and the V segment lost 2 bases, leaving 6 bases of the junction unmatched. The CDR3 contains 14 residues. The DNA of the CDR3 is TGTGCCAGCAGCTTAGAACCCGGGACAGATGGCTACACCTTC. This translates into CASSLEPGTDGYTF.

The chain couples TRBV15 to TRBJ2-5, with D perhaps matching TRBD2 (6 bases). Trimming removed 1 base at V and 7 bases at J, with 16 bases between. Germline V gene data show CDR1 as LNHNV and CDR2 as YYDKDF (reference sequence). The CDR3 extends over 15 amino acids. The CDR3 region is CATSRGSGESATQYF. The CDR3 bases are TGTGCCACCAGCAGAGGATCGGGGGAGAGTGCGACCCAGTACTTC.

V usage is TRBV6-5 and J usage is TRBJ1-1; perhaps TRBD1 as D (5 bases). The CDR3 loop spans 13 amino acids. CDR1 and CDR2 from the germline V gene are MNHEY and SVGAGI. Between the trimmed V and J ends, which lost 4 bases and 14 bases, there was a span of 20 bases. CDR3 sequence reads: CASSFGTSPEGFF. DNA for the CDR3: TGTGCCAGCAGTTTCGGGACTTCTCCCGAGGGCTTCTTT.

This clone was detected once. This rearrangement joins TRBV29-1 to TRBJ2-7; unclear D gene. This CDR3 has 11 residues. Per the germline V gene, CDR1 is SQVTM and CDR2 is ANQGSEA. The germline V and J ends were trimmed by 3 bases and 2 bases, with 5 bases remaining between them. The DNA of the CDR3 is TGCAGCGTTGACACTGCCTACGAGCAGTACTTC. This translates into CSVDTAYEQYF.

The chain joins TRBV14 to TRBJ2-1, with D perhaps matching TRBD2 (5 bases). This CDR3 is built from 15 residues. V shed 4 bases and J shed 6 bases, with 16 bases lying between them. CDR1 SGHDN and CDR2 FVKESK come from the germline V gene. Written as DNA, the CDR3 is TGTGCCAGCAGCCCCGGACTGCCACCCCGCAATGAGCAGTTCTTC. Amino acids: CASSPGLPPRNEQFF.

In its sample, this clone was seen once. The chain carries TRBV29-1 and TRBJ1-1; tentative D call: TRBD1 (6 bases). V lost 5 bases and J lost 2, with 12 bases in between. Germline V gene sequence: CDR1 SQVTM, CDR2 ANQGSEA. CDR3 length: 13 amino acids. The CDR3 loop is CSVTTGPNTEAFF. DNA for the CDR3: TGCAGCGTTACGACAGGCCCCAACACTGAAGCTTTCTTT.

V is TRBV3-1 (or the pseudogene TRBV3-2) and J is TRBJ1-1; 7 bases line up with TRBD1. Germline CDR1 is LGHDT and CDR2 is YNNKEL (reference sequence). V dropped 6 bases and J dropped 4; count of bases not matched to a gene: 8. This CDR3 comprises 14 residues. The CDR3 sequence: CASSPRTGGTEAFF. The CDR3 region has the DNA TGTGCCAGCAGTCCCCGGACAGGCGGCACTGAAGCTTTCTTT.

In the case of this clone: Other DNA sequences in the sample encode the same CDR3. The V and J genes are TRBV7-2 and TRBJ2-5, with 9 bases aligning to TRBD2. Germline V gene data show CDR1 as SGHTA and CDR2 as FQGNSA. The CDR3 spans 12 residues. Losses at the gene ends were 5 bases for V and 5 bases for J; bases not matched to a gene: 0. The CDR3 loop reads CASSAGGETQYF. The CDR3 bases are TGTGCCAGCAGCGCGGGGGGGGAGACCCAGTACTTC.

The CDR3 reads CASSIRASENNEQFF. The CDR3 nucleotides are TGTGCCAGTAGTATTCGGGCTAGCGAAAACAATGAGCAGTTCTTC. V gene TRBV19 combines with J gene TRBJ2-1; tentative D call: TRBD2 (6 bases). The V end was cut by 3 bases, the J end by 5 bases, with 14 bases between. In germline, CDR1 is LNHDA, CDR2 SQIVND (reference sequence). The CDR3 is made up of 15 amino acids.

This chain connects TRBV18 to TRBJ1-5, with 8 bases matching TRBD1. The CDR3 has 15 residues. Per germline, CDR1 KGHSH and CDR2 LQKENI. The trim removed 3 bases at V and 3 bases at J, leaving 4 bases unmatched. CDR3 bases: TGTGCCAGCTCACCCGGACAGGGCTACAATCAGCCCCAGCATTTT. This translates into CASSPGQGYNQPQHF.

The V gene is TRBV24-1, the J gene TRBJ2-1, with 7 bases aligning to TRBD2. The CDR3 covers 15 residues. CDR1 is KGHDR and CDR2 is SFDVKD in the germline V gene. J was trimmed by 4 bases and V by 4 bases; bases with no gene match: 6. The CDR3 loop is CATSEAGDTYNEQFF. In DNA form, the CDR3 reads TGTGCCACCAGTGAGGCGGGAGATACGTACAATGAGCAGTTCTTC.